The 5 T cell receptor beta chains below all came from one sample that was sequenced in a study of T cell responses to AZD1222 COVID-19 vaccine. Method: immunoSEQ multiplex PCR; TCRdb's copy keeps in-frame clones and lacks some. Altogether 84,000 or so clones are present, approximately 88% being singletons, with the ten largest covering 15% to 20%. Sequenced here: peripheral blood, sampled on day 0 of AZD1222 vaccination. The receptors derive from an adult in good health.

The J gene is TRBJ1-1, the V gene TRBV19; D gene uncertain. The CDR3 covers 13 residues. Trimming cost V 3 bases and J 2 bases, with 7 bases left between them. Germline V gene data show CDR1 as LNHDA and CDR2 as SQIVND (reference sequence). CDR3 nucleotides: TGTGCCAGTAGTATGTACCTTAACACTGAAGCTTTCTTT. Residues: CASSMYLNTEAFF.

The chain combines TRBV28 with TRBJ2-7; TRBD1 matches 8 bases. In germline, CDR1 is MDHEN, CDR2 SYDVKM. The CDR3 has 15 amino acids. After removal of 7 bases from V and 2 bases from J, the junction contained 10 bases not matched to a gene. In DNA, the CDR3 is TGTGCCAGCACCGCCCCCGGGACAGGAACCTACGAGCAGTACTTC. Amino acid sequence: CASTAPGTGTYEQYF.

V is TRBV5-4 and J is TRBJ1-2, with 7 nucleotides matching TRBD1. CDR1 is SGHNT and CDR2 is YYREEE in the germline V gene (reference sequence). After removal of 3 bases from V and 8 bases from J, the junction contained 22 bases not matched to a gene. This CDR3 contains 18 residues. This CDR3 is CASSSGIGTAGSVWGYTF. The CDR3 bases are TGTGCCAGCAGCTCTGGAATTGGGACAGCCGGGTCAGTATGGGGCTACACCTTC.

The V gene is TRBV28, the J gene TRBJ2-3; 7 bases align to TRBD1. The trim removed 6 bases at V and 3 bases at J, leaving 6 bases unmatched. From germline, CDR1 is MDHEN and CDR2 SYDVKM. The CDR3 loop spans 14 amino acids. This chain's CDR3 is CASRKGQSTDTQYF. The CDR3 nucleotides are TGTGCCAGCAGGAAGGGACAGAGTACAGATACGCAGTATTTT.

The J gene is TRBJ2-1, the V gene TRBV11-2, with D hard to call. With 2 bases removed from V and 13 bases from J, the gap between germline ends came to 9 bases. This CDR3 is built from 11 residues. Germline V gene lookup returns CDR1 SGHAT and CDR2 FQNNGV. The CDR3 nucleotides read TGTGCCAGCAGCTTACAGGCTCAACAGTTCTTC. Amino acid sequence: CASSLQAQQFF.